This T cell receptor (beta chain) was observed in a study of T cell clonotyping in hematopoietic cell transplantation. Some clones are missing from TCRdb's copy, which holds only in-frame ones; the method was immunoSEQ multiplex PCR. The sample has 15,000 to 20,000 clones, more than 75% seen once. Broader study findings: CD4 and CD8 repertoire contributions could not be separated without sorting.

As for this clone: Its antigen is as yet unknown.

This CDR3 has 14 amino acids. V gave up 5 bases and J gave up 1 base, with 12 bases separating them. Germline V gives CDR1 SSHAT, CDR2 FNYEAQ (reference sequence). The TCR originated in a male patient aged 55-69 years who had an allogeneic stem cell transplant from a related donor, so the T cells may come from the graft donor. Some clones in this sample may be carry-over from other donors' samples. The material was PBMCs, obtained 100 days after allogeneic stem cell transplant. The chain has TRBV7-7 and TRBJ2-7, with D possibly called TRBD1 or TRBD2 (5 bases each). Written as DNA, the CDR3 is TGTGCCAGCAGCCCCGGGACCCCTTCCTACGAGCAGTACTTC. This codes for CASSPGTPSYEQYF.